This TCR beta chain emerged from a study of CD8 T cells in Susac syndrome. The T cells that were sequenced for TCR beta were CD8+ and CD4+ cells from blood. Treatment-naive patients with stable or active relapsing-remitting disease were the multiple sclerosis controls. Negative isolation was applied to CD8+ and CD4+ T cells, and FACS enrichment was applied to TEMRA cells. This CDR3 has 12 amino acids. Per the germline V gene, CDR1 is SGDLS and CDR2 is YYNGEE. V was clipped by 0 bases and J by 7 bases, with 7 bases between them. Reverse transcription used about 0.45 to 1 ug RNA and random hexamers. immunoSEQ multiplex PCR amplified TCR beta CDR3 across 54 Vbeta, 13 Jbeta. TCRdb called the immunoSEQ multiplex PCR reads again in MiXCR, with one record for every CDR3 protein. The profile shows some 160,000 distinct CDR3 sequences, approximately 95% of them singletons. This clonotype has only one observation.

The clonotype comes from a human donor with multiple sclerosis. What was sequenced was CD8+ T cells from PBMCs. The chain links TRBV9 to TRBJ1-2; perhaps TRBD1 as D (5 bases). CDR3 DNA sequence: TGTGCCAGCAGCGTAGTGGGGGGTGGCTACACCTTC. It encodes CASSVVGGGYTF.